A single sample is the source of the 10 T cell receptor beta chains below, sequenced in a study of vaccination effects on CD4 cells after COVID-19. Antigens of these TCRs are unknown. Sequenced by immunoSEQ multiplex PCR; TCRdb stores in-frame clones only, minus some. The profile shows tens of thousands of clones, about 80% of them singletons. The culture ran for under eleven days, and then CD4+ T cells were isolated. PCR confirmed that the person was infected with SARS-CoV-2 between March and December 2020. The cohort was immunized with two doses of either the BNT162b2 or mRNA-1273 vaccine. The source was CD4+ T cells from PBMCs cultured without peptide, collected after COVID-19 vaccination. The receptors shown here come from a human donor who had a prior SARS-CoV-2 infection.

The V call is TRBV7-2, the J call TRBJ2-7; a possible D gene is TRBD2 (7 bases). Trimming pared 5 bases from V and 0 bases from J, leaving 17 bases between. The CDR3 extends over 16 amino acids. Germline CDR1 SGHTA, CDR2 FQGNSA. CDR3: CASSRGVGRGSYEQYF. The CDR3 DNA follows: TGTGCCAGCAGCAGGGGGGTGGGGAGGGGCTCCTACGAGCAGTACTTC.

The rearrangement uses TRBV18 and TRBJ1-1; D possibly corresponds to TRBD1 (5 bases). This CDR3 is built from 14 residues. Trimming took off 2 bases at V and 1 base at J, with 8 bases between the two ends. Germline V gene data show CDR1 as KGHSH and CDR2 as LQKENI. Here the CDR3 DNA reads TGTGCCAGCTCACCAGGGACGGGGAACACTGAAGCTTTCTTT. Encoded protein: CASSPGTGNTEAFF.

This clone occurred once. V is TRBV6-1 and J is TRBJ2-1; D remains ambiguous. Trimming took 0 bases from V and 3 from J, leaving 15 bases between them. CDR3 length equals 17 residues. CDR1 and CDR2 (germline): MNHNS, SASEGT. The CDR3 protein is CASSEALLVPLYNEQFF. The CDR3 region has the DNA TGTGCCAGCAGTGAAGCGCTGTTAGTGCCCCTCTACAATGAGCAGTTCTTC.

The chain couples TRBV7-9 to TRBJ2-1; TRBD2 might be the D (5 bases). V was cut by 3 bases and J by 5 bases, with 17 bases left in between. The CDR3 runs 16 residues. Germline CDR1 is SEHNR and CDR2 is FQNEAQ (reference sequence). CDR3 loop: CASSFGDGLLNNEQFF. CDR3 nucleotides: TGTGCCAGCAGCTTTGGAGACGGACTTCTGAACAATGAGCAGTTCTTC. The variable domain in full, with the rest retrieved from reference TRBV7-9 and TRBJ2-1, is DTGVSQNPRHKITKRGQNVTFRCDPISEHNRLYWYRQTLGQGPEFLTYFQNEAQLEKSRLLSDRFSAERPKGSFSTLEIQRTEQGDSAMYLCASSFGDGLLNNEQFFGPGTRLTVL.

The chain joins TRBV2 to TRBJ2-4, with D perhaps matching TRBD2 (6 bases). The CDR3 is 14 amino acids. Germline CDR1 and CDR2: SNHLY and FYNNEI. V dropped 0 bases and J dropped 9 bases, with 12 bases sitting between them. The CDR3 nucleotides read TGTGCCAGCAGTGAAGCGGGGGGTTATGGCATTCAGTACTTC. Residues: CASSEAGGYGIQYF.

The chain uses TRBV24-1 and TRBJ1-5; 11 bases agree with TRBD1. Germline V gene sequence: CDR1 KGHDR, CDR2 SFDVKD. This CDR3 region has 14 residues. V lost 4 bases to trimming and J lost 5 bases; unmatched junction nucleotides: 0. The CDR3 DNA reads as TGTGCCACCAGTGAGGGACAGGGGGATCAGCCCCAGCATTTT. Translation: CATSEGQGDQPQHF.

The chain recombines TRBV11-2 with TRBJ1-1; D uncertain. CDR3 length: 13 residues. CDR1 is SGHAT, CDR2 FQNNGV, per germline. Trimming took off 4 bases at V and 1 base at J, with 7 bases between the two ends. The DNA for the CDR3 is TGTGCCAGCAGCTCGACGGCGAACACTGAAGCTTTCTTT. This sequence encodes CASSSTANTEAFF.

V and J are TRBV6-6 and TRBJ2-7; possibly TRBD1 for D (6 bases). Trimming left V 7 bases short and J 1 base short, with 20 bases between. CDR1 and CDR2 (germline): MNHNY, SVGAGI (reference sequence). This CDR3 comprises 16 residues. As DNA, the CDR3 is TGTGCCAGCAAAAAGTCGGGACAATTCGGTTCCTACGAGCAGTACTTC. Protein: CASKKSGQFGSYEQYF.

The chain couples TRBV19 to TRBJ2-2, with 9 nucleotides matching TRBD1. CDR1 LNHDA and CDR2 SQIVND come from the germline V gene (reference sequence). CDR3 length equals 14 residues. V lost 4 bases and J lost 4; bases outside the gene matches: 1. For the CDR3, the DNA is TGTGCCAGTAGTAGGACAGGGGCCACCGGGGAGCTGTTTTTT. Its translation is CASSRTGATGELFF.

The gene calls are TRBV5-1 and TRBJ2-7; 12 nucleotides match TRBD2. The CDR3 has 14 residues. Per germline, CDR1 SGHRS and CDR2 YFSETQ. The ends lost 3 bases at V and 7 bases at J; junction bases unmatched: 5. CDR3 residues: CASSSSGGAFEQYF. Written as DNA, the CDR3 is TGCGCCAGCAGCTCTAGCGGGGGGGCGTTTGAGCAGTACTTC.